This T cell receptor (beta chain) was sequenced during a study of OX40 agonist ivuxolimab in advanced cancers. Study-level background: Dosing consisted of intravenous ivuxolimab at 0.01 to 10 mg/kg every 2 weeks. Three patients got partial responses; one had hepatocellular carcinoma and two had cutaneous melanoma.

This CDR3 has 19 amino acids. Germline values: CDR1 SGHTA, CDR2 FQGTGA. Trimming left V 2 bases short and J 0 bases short, with 17 bases between. Systemic immunosuppression or a history of autoimmune disease excluded patients. The assay was immunoSEQ multiplex PCR, and TCRdb's table has in-frame clones only and misses some. The data contain 150,000 to 180,000 clones, 85% to 95% of them seen just once; the ten biggest clones take up approximately 0.3%. The genes are TRBV7-3 and TRBJ2-6, with D possibly TRBD2 on 5 matching bases. Sequenced here: CD4+ or CD8+ T cells sorted from blood, sampled in a trial of the OX40 agonist ivuxolimab. This TCR was recovered from an adult with an advanced solid tumor such as melanoma, head and neck, liver or kidney cancer. The CDR3 sequence: CASSLPPGKHNSGANVLTF. As DNA, the CDR3 is TGTGCCAGCAGCTTACCCCCGGGGAAACACAACTCTGGGGCCAACGTCCTGACTTTC.